These 9 T cell receptor beta chains were all obtained from the same sample, sequenced in a study of cytomegalovirus exposure and HLA in healthy donors. In the PCR, 60 Vbeta and 13 Jbeta primers were used. The data were produced by immunoSEQ multiplex PCR, yet TCRdb's version contains in-frame clones alone and is incomplete. The sample shows about 190,000 clones, roughly four fifths of them seen only once. The sample taken for sequencing was PBMCs. The source of these receptors is a woman aged 18-29 years in good health and CMV-seronegative.

V usage is TRBV27 and J usage is TRBJ2-5; a weak D match, TRBD2 (6 bases). CDR3 size: 17 residues. CDR1 is MNHEY and CDR2 is SMNVEV in the germline V gene (reference sequence). Deletions cut 0 bases from V and 2 bases from J, with 16 bases between. The CDR3 sequence is CASSLSFAGLGQETQYF. The CDR3 DNA follows: TGTGCCAGCAGTTTATCGTTTGCGGGGCTAGGGCAAGAGACCCAGTACTTC.

V usage is TRBV23-1 and J usage is TRBJ2-3; TRBD1 matches 10 bases. TRBV23-1 is given ORF status, its function remaining uncertain. After removal of 2 bases from V and 4 bases from J, the junction contained 6 bases not matched to a gene. The CDR3 is 16 amino acids. CDR3 coding DNA: TGCGCCAGCAGTCAACTCCGGGACAGGGGCCCAGATACGCAGTATTTT. Residues: CASSQLRDRGPDTQYF.

This chain links TRBV4-1 with TRBJ2-2; 12 bases align to TRBD2. The CDR3 sequence is 18 residues long. J gave up 1 base and V 4 bases, and 7 bases lay outside the gene matches. The germline V gene has CDR1 MGHRA and CDR2 YSYEKL. For the CDR3, the DNA is TGCGCCAGCAGCCTCAGACTAGCGGGGGAACAGAACACCGGGGAGCTGTTTTTT. Encoded protein: CASSLRLAGEQNTGELFF.

Only a few counts were recorded for this clone. The V call is TRBV25-1, the J call TRBJ2-4; D is possibly TRBD1 (6 bases). The germline gives CDR1 MGHDK, CDR2 SYGVNS. The V end was cut by 3 bases, the J end by 3 bases, with 15 bases between. The CDR3 contains 16 residues. Here the CDR3 DNA reads TGTGCCAGCAGTGAGCAGGACAGAGCAAGCAAAAACATTCAGTACTTC. It translates to CASSEQDRASKNIQYF.

The rearrangement joins TRBV11-2 to TRBJ2-7; D is undetermined. CDR1 and CDR2 (germline): SGHAT, FQNNGV. With 3 bases removed from V and 3 bases from J, the gap between germline ends came to 6 bases. The CDR3 is 12 residues long. The CDR3 loop reads CASSFADYEQYF. As DNA, the CDR3 is TGTGCCAGCAGCTTCGCAGACTACGAGCAGTACTTC.

The chain couples TRBV10-3 to TRBJ2-7; TRBD2 agrees at 15 bases. The CDR3 sequence is 16 residues long. In germline, CDR1 is ENHRY, CDR2 SYGVKD. The junction had 10 bases not matched to a gene; V was cut back by 8 bases and J by 5 bases. The CDR3 loop is CAIVWTSGRAIDEQYF. CDR3 nucleotides: TGTGCCATCGTGTGGACTAGCGGGAGGGCCATAGACGAGCAGTACTTC.

This clone was observed a single time. In DNA, the CDR3 is TGTGCCACCAGCAGGCGACTTTCCCGAGGCTACACCTTC. This gives the protein CATSRRLSRGYTF. The gene calls are TRBV15 and TRBJ1-2, with unresolved D. The V end lost 3 bases, the J end lost 8 bases, and 13 bases lay between the germline ends. The CDR3 sequence is 13 residues long. CDR1 and CDR2 from the germline V gene are LNHNV and YYDKDF (reference sequence). The full variable domain, completed using reference TRBV15 and TRBJ1-2, is DAMVIQNPRYQVTQFGKPVTLSCSQTLNHNVMYWYQQKSSQAPKLLFHYYDKDFNNEADTPDNFQSRRPNTSFCFLDIRSPGLGDTAMYLCATSRRLSRGYTFGSGTRLTVV.

This clone was observed a handful of times. This rearrangement joins TRBV28 to TRBJ1-3; D might be TRBD1 (6 bases). V was pared by 7 bases and J by 0 bases, with 13 bases between. CDR3 size: 15 residues. Germline-derived CDR1 and CDR2 are MDHEN and SYDVKM. Written as DNA, the CDR3 is TGTGCCAGCACCCCCAGGGGAATCTCTGGAAACACCATATATTTT. Protein product: CASTPRGISGNTIYF.

This chain's CDR3 is CASSLGQPNQPQHF. As DNA, the CDR3 is TGTGCCAGCAGTCTGGGACAGCCCAATCAGCCCCAGCATTTT. The genes are TRBV6-6 and TRBJ1-5, with 7 bases matching TRBD1. After removal of 5 bases from V and 3 bases from J, the junction contained 4 bases not matched to a gene. The CDR3 has 14 amino acids. The germline V gene has CDR1 MNHNY and CDR2 SVGAGI (reference sequence).